This T cell receptor beta chain is drawn from a study of blood T cell repertoires in COVID-19. About the research overall: Samples came from the United States, Italy and Spain, spanning acute and convalescent COVID-19. T cells, B-cell-depleted T cells, or PBMCs supplied cDNA or gDNA.

Authors' processing steps: Amplified reference gene primers provided the basis for estimating nucleated cell counts. Profiled with immunoSEQ multiplex PCR; TCRdb holds only in-frame clones, not every one. The DNA was the basis for D and trimming; V, J and clone size are from that table. Of a few hundred thousand clones listed, approximately 90% were seen once; the top ten hold around 0.94%. Those who participated ranged in age from roughly 18 to 89 years and resided in 24 US areas. In this sample, this clone turned up once. Per germline, CDR1 WSHSY and CDR2 SAAADI. CDR3 size: 17 residues. V lost 3 bases, J lost 6 bases, and 10 bases stayed unmatched.

Sample: PBMCs or T cells enriched from blood (not recorded which). The chain couples TRBV10-2 to TRBJ2-3, with 12 bases lining up with TRBD2. This receptor was obtained from a woman in her 40s who had been exposed to COVID-19. CDR3 loop: CASSDGRTSGMGDTQYF. The CDR3 DNA follows: TGCGCCAGCAGTGATGGTCGGACTAGCGGGATGGGGGATACGCAGTATTTT.